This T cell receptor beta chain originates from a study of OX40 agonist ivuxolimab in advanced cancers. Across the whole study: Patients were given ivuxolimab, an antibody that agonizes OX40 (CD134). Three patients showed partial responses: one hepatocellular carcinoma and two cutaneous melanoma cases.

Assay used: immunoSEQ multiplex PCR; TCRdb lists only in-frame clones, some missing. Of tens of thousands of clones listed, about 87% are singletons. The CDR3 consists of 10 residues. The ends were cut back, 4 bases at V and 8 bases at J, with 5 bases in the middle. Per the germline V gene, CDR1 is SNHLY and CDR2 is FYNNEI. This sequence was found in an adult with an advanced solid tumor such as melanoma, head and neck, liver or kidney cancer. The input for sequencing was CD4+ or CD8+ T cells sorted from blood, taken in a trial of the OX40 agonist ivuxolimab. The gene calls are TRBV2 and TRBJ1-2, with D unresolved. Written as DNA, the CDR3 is TGTGCCAGCAGTGGAGGAGGCTACACCTTC. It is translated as CASSGGGYTF.